This T cell receptor beta chain came from a study of T cells after yellow fever vaccination (dated by TCRdb to between 2018 and 2021). Broadly, across the study: Libraries from fractions with low cell numbers were prepared with the SMART-Seq v4 Ultra Low Input RNA kit. Blood was collected at multiple timepoints before and after primary and secondary immunization, and bulk PBMC replicates and cell subsets were isolated. Two healthy male donors made up the cohort, one aged 18 to 29 years and the other aged 30 to 40 years. To follow T-cell clones before and after both primary and booster YFV17D yellow fever vaccination, bulk TCR alpha and beta repertoires underwent longitudinal sequencing.

Broad study findings and their caveats: A small share of clonotypes was detected in both CD4 and CD8 compartments, with the overlap likely arising from convergent recombination. The study included only a couple of donors, which limits how far the findings can be generalized. Most clones expanded after primary vaccination (almost 97% of CD4 and about 85% of CD8) were re-detected after the booster, suggesting that broad memory maintenance occurred. Compared with the primary T-cell response, the secondary T-cell response was weaker but faster, peaking on day 5 rather than day 15. Because abundant contaminating clonotypes from the bulk population could be contained in FACS-sorted repertoires, computational filtering was required.

The treatment or condition label on this specimen signifies: live attenuated yellow fever vaccine strain. At each blood-draw timepoint, two biological replicates of bulk PBMCs were obtained. A standard Ficoll-Paque protocol was used to isolate PBMCs from peripheral blood. TriZol was used to extract RNA from bulk PBMCs, CD4 and CD8 fractions, and dextramer-positive and dextramer-negative fractions. The instrument was an Illumina NovaSeq 6000. TCR cDNA was synthesized by 5'RACE template switching, which introduced a universal primer site and unique molecular identifiers. Priming of cDNA synthesis was performed from both the TCR alpha and TCR beta constant segments. Library amplification involved two PCR steps, and the second step added sample barcodes and sequencing adapters. Sequencing of libraries was done on Illumina HiSeq 2500 (2x100 bp) or NovaSeq (2x150 bp). Under the source paper's analysis protocol: MIGEC handled demultiplexing of reads and collapsing into UMI consensus sequences, while MiXCR performed V(D)J alignment. Clonotypes responding to the vaccine were identified with edgeR on replicate PBMC samples, with the criteria of FDR below 0.01 and a log2 fold change above 5 up to day 15. Each bulk clonotype was labeled CD4 or CD8 based on which sequenced repertoire, CD4 or CD8, contained the clonotype at higher abundance. Using fastp at Q25 and MiXCR, TCRdb reprocessed the public reads and kept productive beta chains. Rows with one shared CDR3 protein collapse into an entry with the most common genes and DNA. The V and J calls and clone size are TCRdb's, not the authors'. This sample comprises 350,000 to 550,000 distinct CDR3 sequences, over 15% of them detected only once. The ten most abundant clones make up roughly a sixth of the sample.

Based on the germline V gene (reference sequence), the CDR1 and CDR2 sequences are LNHNV and YYDKDF. From the cysteine through the phenylalanine, the CDR3 covers 17 amino acids. Just CDR3 DNA is preserved here, 51 bases in frame from base 1. The junction shows trimming of 0 bases on V and 8 bases on J, plus 20 bases between the germline ends. This clonotype was seen at least ten times. Its antigen is unknown. Qualities for individual bases were not recorded, and no much larger clone is one base off. The chain was built from TRBV15 and TRBJ2-4; the D gene could be either TRBD1 or TRBD2, each agreeing at 6 bases. This TCR was recovered from a man aged 18 to 30 who received the YFV17D yellow fever vaccine. The sequenced sample was PBMCs, obtained before the yellow fever booster vaccination. The CDR3 is CATSRDKLGHPGDIQYF. In nucleotides, the sequence is TGTGCCACCAGCAGAGATAAGTTGGGACACCCGGGGGACATTCAGTACTTC.